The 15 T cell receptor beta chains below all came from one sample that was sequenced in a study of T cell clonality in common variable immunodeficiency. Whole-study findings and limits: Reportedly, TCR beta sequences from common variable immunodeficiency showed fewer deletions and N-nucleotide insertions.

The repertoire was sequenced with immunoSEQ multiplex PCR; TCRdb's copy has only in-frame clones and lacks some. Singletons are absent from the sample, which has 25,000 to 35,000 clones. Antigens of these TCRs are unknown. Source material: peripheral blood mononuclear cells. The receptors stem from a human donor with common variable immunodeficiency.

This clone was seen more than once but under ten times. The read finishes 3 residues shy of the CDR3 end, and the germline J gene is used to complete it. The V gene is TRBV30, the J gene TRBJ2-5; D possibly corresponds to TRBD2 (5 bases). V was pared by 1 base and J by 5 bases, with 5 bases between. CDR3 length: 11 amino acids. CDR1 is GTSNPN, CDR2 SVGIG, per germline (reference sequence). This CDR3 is CAWSGGETQYF. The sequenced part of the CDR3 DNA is TGTGCCTGGAGTGGAGGGGAGACC.

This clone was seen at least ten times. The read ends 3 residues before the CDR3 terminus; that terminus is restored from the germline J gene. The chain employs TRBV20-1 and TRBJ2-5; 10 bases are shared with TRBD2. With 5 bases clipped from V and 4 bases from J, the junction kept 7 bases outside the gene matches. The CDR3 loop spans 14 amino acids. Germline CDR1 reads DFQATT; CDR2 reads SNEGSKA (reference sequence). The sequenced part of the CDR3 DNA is TGCAGTGCTCCCGACCGACTAGCGGGAGAGACC. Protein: CSAPDRLAGET. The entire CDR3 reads CSAPDRLAGETQYF.

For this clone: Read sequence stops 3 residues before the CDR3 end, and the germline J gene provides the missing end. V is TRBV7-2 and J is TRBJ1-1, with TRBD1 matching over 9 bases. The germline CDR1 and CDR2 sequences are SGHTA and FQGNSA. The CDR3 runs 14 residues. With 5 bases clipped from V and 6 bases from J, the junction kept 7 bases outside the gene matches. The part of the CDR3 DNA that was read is TGTGCCAGCAGCCGACGAACAGGGGGCTCTGAA. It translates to CASSRRTGGSE. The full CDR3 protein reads CASSRRTGGSEAFF.

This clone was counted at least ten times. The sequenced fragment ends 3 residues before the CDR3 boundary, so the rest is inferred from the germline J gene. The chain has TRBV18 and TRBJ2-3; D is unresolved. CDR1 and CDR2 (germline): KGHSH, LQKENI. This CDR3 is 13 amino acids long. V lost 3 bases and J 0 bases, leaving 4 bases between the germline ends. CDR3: CASSPTSTDTQYF. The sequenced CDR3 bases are TGTGCCAGCTCACCCACTAGCACAGATACG.

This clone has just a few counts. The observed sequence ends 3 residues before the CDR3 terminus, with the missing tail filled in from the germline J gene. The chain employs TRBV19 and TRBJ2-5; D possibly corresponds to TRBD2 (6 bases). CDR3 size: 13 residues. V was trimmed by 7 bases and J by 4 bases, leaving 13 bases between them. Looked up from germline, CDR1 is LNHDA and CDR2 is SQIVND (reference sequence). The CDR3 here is CASTGDRRETQYF. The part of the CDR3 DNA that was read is TGTGCCAGTACGGGAGACAGACGAGAGACC. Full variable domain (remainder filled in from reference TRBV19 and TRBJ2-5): DGGITQSPKYLFRKEGQNVTLSCEQNLNHDAMYWYRQDPGQGLRLIYYSQIVNDFQKGDIAEGYSVSREKKESFPLTVTSAQKNPTAFYLCASTGDRRETQYFGPGTRLLVL.

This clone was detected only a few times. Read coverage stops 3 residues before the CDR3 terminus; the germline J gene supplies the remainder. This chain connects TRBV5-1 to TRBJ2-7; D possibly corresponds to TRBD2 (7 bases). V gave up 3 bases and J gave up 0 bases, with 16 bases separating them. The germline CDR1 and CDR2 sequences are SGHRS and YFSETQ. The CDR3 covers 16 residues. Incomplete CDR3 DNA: TGCGCCAGCAGCTCTACCGGCGGGGGCCTCTCCTACGAG. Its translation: CASSSTGGGLSYE. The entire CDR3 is CASSSTGGGLSYEQYF.

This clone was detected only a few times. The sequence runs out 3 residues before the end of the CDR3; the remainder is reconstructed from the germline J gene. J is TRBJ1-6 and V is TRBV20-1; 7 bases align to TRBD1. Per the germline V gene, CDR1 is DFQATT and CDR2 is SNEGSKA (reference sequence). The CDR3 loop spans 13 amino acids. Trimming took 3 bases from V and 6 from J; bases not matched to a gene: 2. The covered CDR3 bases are TGCAGTGCTAGTGGGACAGCTAATTCACCC. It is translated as CSASGTANSP. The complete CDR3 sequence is CSASGTANSPLHF.

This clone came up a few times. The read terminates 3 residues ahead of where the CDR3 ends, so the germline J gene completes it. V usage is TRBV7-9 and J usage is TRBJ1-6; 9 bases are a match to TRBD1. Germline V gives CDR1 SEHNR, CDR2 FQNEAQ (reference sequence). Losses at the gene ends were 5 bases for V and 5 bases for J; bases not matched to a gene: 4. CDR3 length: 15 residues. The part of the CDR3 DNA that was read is TGTGCCAGCAGCGGGGACAGGGCTAATAATTCACCC. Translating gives CASSGDRANNSP. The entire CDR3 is CASSGDRANNSPLHF.

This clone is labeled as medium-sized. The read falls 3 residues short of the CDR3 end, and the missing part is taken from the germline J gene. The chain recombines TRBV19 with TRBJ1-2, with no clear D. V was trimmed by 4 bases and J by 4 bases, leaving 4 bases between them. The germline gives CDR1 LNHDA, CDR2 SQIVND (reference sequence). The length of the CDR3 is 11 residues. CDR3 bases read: TGTGCCAGTAGTACCCTCTATGGC. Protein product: CASSTLYG. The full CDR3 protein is CASSTLYGYTF.

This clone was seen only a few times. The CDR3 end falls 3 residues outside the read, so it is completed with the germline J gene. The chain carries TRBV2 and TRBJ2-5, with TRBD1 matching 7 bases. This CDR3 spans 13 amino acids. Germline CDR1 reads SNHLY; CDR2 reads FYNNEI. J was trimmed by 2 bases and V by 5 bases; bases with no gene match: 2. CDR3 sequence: CASSRDRQETQYF. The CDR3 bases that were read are TGTGCCAGCAGTAGGGACAGACAAGAGACC.

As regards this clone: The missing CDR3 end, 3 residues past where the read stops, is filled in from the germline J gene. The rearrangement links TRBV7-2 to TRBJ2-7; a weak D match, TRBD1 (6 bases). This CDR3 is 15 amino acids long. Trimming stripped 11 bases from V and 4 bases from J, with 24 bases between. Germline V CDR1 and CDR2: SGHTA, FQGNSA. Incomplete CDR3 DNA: TGTGCCGTCAGGACAGATCACCTAACGGGGTACGAG. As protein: CAVRTDHLTGYE. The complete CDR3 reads CAVRTDHLTGYEQYF.

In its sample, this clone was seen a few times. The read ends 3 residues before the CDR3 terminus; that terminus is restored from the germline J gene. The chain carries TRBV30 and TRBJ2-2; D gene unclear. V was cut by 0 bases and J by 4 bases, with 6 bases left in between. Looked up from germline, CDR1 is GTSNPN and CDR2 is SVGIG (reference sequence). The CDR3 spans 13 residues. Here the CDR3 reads CAWSVLGTGELFF. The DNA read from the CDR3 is TGTGCCTGGAGTGTACTTGGCACCGGGGAG.

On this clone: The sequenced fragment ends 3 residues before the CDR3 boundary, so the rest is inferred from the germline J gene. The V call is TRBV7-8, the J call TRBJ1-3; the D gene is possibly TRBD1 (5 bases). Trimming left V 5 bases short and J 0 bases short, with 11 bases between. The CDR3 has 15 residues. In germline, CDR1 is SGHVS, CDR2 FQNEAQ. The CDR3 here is CASSRDRDSGNTIYF. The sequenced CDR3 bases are TGTGCCAGCAGCCGAGACAGAGACTCTGGAAACACC.

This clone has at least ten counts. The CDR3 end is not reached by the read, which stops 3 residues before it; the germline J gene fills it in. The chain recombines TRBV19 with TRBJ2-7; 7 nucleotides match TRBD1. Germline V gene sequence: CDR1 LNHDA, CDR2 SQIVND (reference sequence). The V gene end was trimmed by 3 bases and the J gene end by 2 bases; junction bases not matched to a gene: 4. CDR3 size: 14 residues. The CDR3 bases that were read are TGTGCCAGTAGTATGACAGGGCTGGCCTACGAG. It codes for CASSMTGLAYE. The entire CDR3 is CASSMTGLAYEQYF. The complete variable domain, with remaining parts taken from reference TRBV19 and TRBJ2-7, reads DGGITQSPKYLFRKEGQNVTLSCEQNLNHDAMYWYRQDPGQGLRLIYYSQIVNDFQKGDIAEGYSVSREKKESFPLTVTSAQKNPTAFYLCASSMTGLAYEQYFGPGTRLTVT.

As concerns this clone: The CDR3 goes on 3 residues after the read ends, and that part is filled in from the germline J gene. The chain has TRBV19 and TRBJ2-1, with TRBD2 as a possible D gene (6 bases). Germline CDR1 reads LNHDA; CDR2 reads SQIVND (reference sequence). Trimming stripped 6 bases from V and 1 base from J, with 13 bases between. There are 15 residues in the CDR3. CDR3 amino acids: CASSKLAGSYNEQFF. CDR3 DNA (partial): TGTGCCAGTAGCAAACTAGCAGGGTCCTACAATGAG.